The table lists the clone carrying this T cell receptor (beta chain) with a count of one. This entry comes from a study of T cells in tuberculosis. Trimming cost V 8 bases and J 5 bases, with 13 bases left between them. CDR1 and CDR2 (germline): DFQATT, SNEGSKA (reference sequence). CDR3 length: 11 residues. Profiled with immunoSEQ multiplex PCR; TCRdb holds only in-frame clones, not every one. The sample yields tens of thousands of clones, just under 97% seen once. At study entry, adolescents had tuberculin skin tests and IGRA screening. This sequence was found in a donor between 10 and 35 years old with latent tuberculosis or without tuberculosis infection. The chain uses TRBV20-1 and TRBJ2-7, with a tentative D call TRBD1 (5 bases). What was sequenced was PBMCs. The CDR3 protein is CSLEQVHEQYF. The DNA for the CDR3 is TGCAGTTTAGAACAGGTCCACGAGCAGTACTTC.